Listed here is a single T cell receptor beta chain. Its specificity is not known. The V end was cut by 7 bases, the J end by 1 base, with 17 bases between. This CDR3 spans 16 amino acids. In germline, CDR1 is SGHVS, CDR2 FNYEAQ. These data originate in a study of T-cell memory formation after mild COVID-19. The wider study: In these data, TCR clusters were largely donor specific. Overall study results and limits: Second-wave clones with a day 37 peak had unconfirmed SARS-CoV-2 specificity. Later expanders leaned toward CD4+, whereas clones contracting from day 15 to 85 were balanced CD4/CD8.

From the 5' RACE reads, TCRdb called clonotypes with MiXCR, one entry per CDR3 protein. The table records over 95,000 distinct CDR3 sequences, 22% of them present only once. The sequencing input was PBMCs or a T cell subset sorted from them (not recorded which). The clonotype comes from a man aged 18 to 29 who had mild COVID-19 (a few samples of this study predate the infection). Cell type and time point are not known. The chain combines TRBV7-6 with TRBJ2-1; TRBD1 is a possible D gene (5 bases). The CDR3, as DNA: TGTGCCAGCACCCTGGGTCCAGGGTTGTCCTACAATGAGCAGTTCTTC. Residues: CASTLGPGLSYNEQFF.